This T cell receptor (beta chain) was recorded in a study of early stage breast cancer tumors. Germline CDR1 SGHRS, CDR2 YFSETQ. Trimming left V 4 bases short and J 5 bases short, with 12 bases between. The CDR3 has 13 amino acids. Study findings and constraints: Functional markers like CD4, CD8 and FOXP3 were missed in bulk sequencing.

Comment on this clone: Its antigen is undetermined.

Sequenced by immunoSEQ multiplex PCR; TCRdb stores in-frame clones only, minus some. The sample records 40,000 to 60,000 clones, 65% to 90% being singletons. Source material: blood. The chain uses TRBV5-1 and TRBJ2-5, with D perhaps matching TRBD1 or TRBD2 (5 bases each). The clonotype originates from a person in their fifties with breast cancer. CDR3 DNA: TGCGCCAGCAGCCTATCCGGGACCGAGACCCAGTACTTC. Its translation is CASSLSGTETQYF.